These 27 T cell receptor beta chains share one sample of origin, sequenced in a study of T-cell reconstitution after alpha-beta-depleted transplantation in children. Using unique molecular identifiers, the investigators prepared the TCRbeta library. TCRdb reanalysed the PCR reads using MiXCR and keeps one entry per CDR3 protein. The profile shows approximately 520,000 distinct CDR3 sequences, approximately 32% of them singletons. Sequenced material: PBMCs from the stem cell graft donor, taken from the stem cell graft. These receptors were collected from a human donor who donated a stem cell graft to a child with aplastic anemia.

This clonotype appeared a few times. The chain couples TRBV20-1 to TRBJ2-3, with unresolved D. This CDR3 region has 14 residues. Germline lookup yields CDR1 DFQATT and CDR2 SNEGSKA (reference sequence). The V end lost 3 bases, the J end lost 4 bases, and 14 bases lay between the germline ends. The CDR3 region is CSASPASGADTQYF. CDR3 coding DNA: TGCAGTGCTAGTCCAGCGAGTGGGGCAGATACGCAGTATTTT.

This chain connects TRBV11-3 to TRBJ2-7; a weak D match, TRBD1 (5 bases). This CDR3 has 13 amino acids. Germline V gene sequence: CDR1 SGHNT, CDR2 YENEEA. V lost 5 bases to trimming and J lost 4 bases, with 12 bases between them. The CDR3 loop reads CASSGGDRYEQYF. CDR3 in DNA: TGTGCCAGCAGCGGTGGCGACAGATACGAGCAGTACTTC.

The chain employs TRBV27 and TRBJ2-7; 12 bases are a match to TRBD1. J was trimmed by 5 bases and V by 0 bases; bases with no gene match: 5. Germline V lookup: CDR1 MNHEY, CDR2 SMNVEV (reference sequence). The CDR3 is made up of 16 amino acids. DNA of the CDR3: TGTGCCAGCAGTTTATCCGGGACAGGGGGCGGGGACGAGCAGTACTTC. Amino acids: CASSLSGTGGGDEQYF.

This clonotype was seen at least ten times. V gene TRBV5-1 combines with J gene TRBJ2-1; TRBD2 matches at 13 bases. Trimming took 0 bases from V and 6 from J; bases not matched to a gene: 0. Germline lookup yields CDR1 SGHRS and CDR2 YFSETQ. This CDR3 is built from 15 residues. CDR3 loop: CASSLGLAGGNEQFF. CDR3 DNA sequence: TGCGCCAGCAGCTTGGGACTAGCGGGAGGCAATGAGCAGTTCTTC.

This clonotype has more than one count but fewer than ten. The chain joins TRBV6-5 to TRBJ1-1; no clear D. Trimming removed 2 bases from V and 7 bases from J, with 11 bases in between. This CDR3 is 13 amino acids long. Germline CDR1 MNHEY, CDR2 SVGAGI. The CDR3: CASSYNIFYEAFF. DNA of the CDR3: TGTGCCAGCAGTTACAACATATTCTATGAAGCTTTCTTT.

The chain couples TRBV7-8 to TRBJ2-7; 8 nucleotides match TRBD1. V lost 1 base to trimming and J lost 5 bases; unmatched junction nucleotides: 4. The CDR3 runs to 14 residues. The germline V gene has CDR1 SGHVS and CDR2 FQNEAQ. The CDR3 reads CASSLGTGSHEQYV. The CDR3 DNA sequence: TGTGCCAGCAGCTTAGGGACAGGGTCCCACGAGCAGTACGTC.

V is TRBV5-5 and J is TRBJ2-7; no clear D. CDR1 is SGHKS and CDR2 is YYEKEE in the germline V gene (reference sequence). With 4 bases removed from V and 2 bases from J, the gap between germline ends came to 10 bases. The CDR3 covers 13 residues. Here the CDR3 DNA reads TGTGCCAGCAGCCCCCTAGGAGCCTACGAGCAGTACTTC. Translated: CASSPLGAYEQYF.

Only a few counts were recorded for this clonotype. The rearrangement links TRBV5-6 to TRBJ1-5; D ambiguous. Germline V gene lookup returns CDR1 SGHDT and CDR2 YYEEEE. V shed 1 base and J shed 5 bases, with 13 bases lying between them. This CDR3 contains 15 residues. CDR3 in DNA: TGTGCCAGCAGCTTGACTGGCAGCTCCCATCAGCCCCAGCATTTT. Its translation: CASSLTGSSHQPQHF.

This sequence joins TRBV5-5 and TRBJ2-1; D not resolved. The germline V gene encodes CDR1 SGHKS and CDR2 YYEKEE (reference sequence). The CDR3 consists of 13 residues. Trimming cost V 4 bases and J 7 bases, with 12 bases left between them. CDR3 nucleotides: TGTGCCAGCAGCCCCGGGTATGGTAATGAGCAGTTCTTC. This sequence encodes CASSPGYGNEQFF.

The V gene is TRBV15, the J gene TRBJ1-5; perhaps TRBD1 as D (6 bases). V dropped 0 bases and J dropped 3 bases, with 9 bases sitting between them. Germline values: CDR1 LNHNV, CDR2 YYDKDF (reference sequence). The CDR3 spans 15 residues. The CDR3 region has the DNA TGTGCCACCAGCAGAGAAGGGGGTTACAATCAGCCCCAGCATTTT. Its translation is CATSREGGYNQPQHF.

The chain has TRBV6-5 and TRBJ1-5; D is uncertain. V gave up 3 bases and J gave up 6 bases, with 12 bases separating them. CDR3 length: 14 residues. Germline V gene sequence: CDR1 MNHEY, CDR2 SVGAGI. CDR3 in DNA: TGTGCCAGCAGTTATGGGGTTTACGGTCAGCCCCAGCATTTT. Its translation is CASSYGVYGQPQHF.

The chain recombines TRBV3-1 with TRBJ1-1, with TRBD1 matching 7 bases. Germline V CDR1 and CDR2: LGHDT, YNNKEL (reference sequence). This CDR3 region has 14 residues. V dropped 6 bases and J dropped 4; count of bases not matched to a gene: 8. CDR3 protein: CASRPSTGFTEAFF. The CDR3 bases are TGTGCCAGCAGGCCCTCGACAGGGTTCACTGAAGCTTTCTTT.

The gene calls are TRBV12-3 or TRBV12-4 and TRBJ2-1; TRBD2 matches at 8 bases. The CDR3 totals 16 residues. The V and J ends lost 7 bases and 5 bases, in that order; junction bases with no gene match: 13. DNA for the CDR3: TGTGCCAGCAATGCGGGAGGCTCCTTCCCCAACAATGAGCAGTTCTTC. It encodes CASNAGGSFPNNEQFF.

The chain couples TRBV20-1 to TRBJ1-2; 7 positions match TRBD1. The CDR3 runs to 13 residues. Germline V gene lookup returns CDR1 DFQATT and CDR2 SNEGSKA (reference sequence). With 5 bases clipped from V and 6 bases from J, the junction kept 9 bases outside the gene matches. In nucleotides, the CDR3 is TGCAGTGCTTCCCAGAGGGGGCTGGATGGCTACACCTTC. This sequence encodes CSASQRGLDGYTF.

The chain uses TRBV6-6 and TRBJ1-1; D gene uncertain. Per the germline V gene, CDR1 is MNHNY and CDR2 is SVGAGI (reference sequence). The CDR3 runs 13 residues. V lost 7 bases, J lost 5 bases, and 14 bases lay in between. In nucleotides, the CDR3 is TGTGCCAGCAAAGTTTCGGGTTGGACTGAAGCTTTCTTT. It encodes CASKVSGWTEAFF.

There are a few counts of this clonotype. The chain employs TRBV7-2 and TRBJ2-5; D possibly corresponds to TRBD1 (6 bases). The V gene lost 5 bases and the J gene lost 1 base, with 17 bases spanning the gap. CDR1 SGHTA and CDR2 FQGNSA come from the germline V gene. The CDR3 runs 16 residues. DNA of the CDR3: TGTGCCAGCAGCCTAAGAAAGAGGACAGCCCAAGAGACCCAGTACTTC. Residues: CASSLRKRTAQETQYF.

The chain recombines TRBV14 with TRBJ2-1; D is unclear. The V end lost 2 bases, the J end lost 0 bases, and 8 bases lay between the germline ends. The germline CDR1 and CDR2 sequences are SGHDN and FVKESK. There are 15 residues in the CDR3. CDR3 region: CASSQKRFSYNEQFF. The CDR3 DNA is TGTGCCAGCAGCCAAAAGAGATTCTCCTACAATGAGCAGTTCTTC.

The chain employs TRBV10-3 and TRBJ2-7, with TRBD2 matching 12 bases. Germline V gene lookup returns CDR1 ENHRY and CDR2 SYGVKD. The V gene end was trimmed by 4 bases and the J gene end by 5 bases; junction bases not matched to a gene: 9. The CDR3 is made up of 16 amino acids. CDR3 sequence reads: CAISVASGRANHEQYF. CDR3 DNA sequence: TGTGCCATCAGTGTGGCTAGCGGGAGGGCTAACCACGAGCAGTACTTC.

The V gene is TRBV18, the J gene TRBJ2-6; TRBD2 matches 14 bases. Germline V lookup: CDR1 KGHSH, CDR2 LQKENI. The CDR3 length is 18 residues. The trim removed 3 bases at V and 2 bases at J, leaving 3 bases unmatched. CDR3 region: CASSPRTSGRTGANVLTF. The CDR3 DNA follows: TGTGCCAGCTCACCCCGGACTAGCGGGAGGACTGGGGCCAACGTCCTGACTTTC.

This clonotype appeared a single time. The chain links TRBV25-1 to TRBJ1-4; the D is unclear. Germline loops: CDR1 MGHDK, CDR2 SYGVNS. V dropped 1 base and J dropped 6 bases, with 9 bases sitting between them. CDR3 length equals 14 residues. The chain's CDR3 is CASSESHKDEKLFF. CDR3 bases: TGTGCCAGCAGTGAATCCCACAAGGATGAAAAACTGTTTTTT.

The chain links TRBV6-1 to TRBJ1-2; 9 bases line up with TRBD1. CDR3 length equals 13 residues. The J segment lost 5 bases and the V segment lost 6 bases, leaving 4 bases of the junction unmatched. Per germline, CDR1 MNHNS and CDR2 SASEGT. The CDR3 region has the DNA TGTGCCAGCAGCCGGGACAGGGCATATGGCTACACCTTC. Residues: CASSRDRAYGYTF.

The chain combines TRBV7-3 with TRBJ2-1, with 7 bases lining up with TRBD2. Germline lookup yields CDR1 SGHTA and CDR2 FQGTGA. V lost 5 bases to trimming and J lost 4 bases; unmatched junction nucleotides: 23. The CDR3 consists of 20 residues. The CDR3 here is CASSATGGYQYLVGYNEQFF. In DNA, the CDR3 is TGTGCCAGCAGCGCCACGGGGGGTTACCAATATCTGGTAGGGTACAATGAGCAGTTCTTC.

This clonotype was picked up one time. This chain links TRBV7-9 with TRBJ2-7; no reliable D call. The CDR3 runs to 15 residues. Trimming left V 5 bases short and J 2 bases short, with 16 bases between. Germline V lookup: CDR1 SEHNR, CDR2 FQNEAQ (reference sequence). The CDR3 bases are TGTGCCAGCAGCCGATTAAATACGAGCCCCTACGAGCAGTACTTC. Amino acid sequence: CASSRLNTSPYEQYF. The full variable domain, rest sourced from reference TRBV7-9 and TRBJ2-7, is DTGVSQNPRHKITKRGQNVTFRCDPISEHNRLYWYRQTLGQGPEFLTYFQNEAQLEKSRLLSDRFSAERPKGSFSTLEIQRTEQGDSAMYLCASSRLNTSPYEQYFGPGTRLTVT.

The CDR3 region is CATSDFKDTQYF. CDR3 coding DNA: TGTGCCACCAGTGATTTTAAAGATACGCAGTATTTT. The chain links TRBV24-1 to TRBJ2-3; D not resolved. Germline CDR1 and CDR2: KGHDR and SFDVKD. The CDR3 is 12 residues long. Trimming took 1 base from V and 5 from J, leaving 3 bases between them.

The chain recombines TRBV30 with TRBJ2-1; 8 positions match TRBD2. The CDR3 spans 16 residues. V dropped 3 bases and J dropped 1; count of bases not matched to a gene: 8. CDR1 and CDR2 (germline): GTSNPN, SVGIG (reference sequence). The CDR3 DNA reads TGTGCCTGGAGAAGAAGCGGGAGAGGGTCCTACAATGAGCAGTTCTTC. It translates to CAWRRSGRGSYNEQFF.

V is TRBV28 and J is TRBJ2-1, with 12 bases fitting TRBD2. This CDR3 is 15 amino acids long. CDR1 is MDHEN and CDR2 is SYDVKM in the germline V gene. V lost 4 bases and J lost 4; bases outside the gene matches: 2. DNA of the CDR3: TGTGCCAGCAGTTCGACTAGCGGGAGATACAATGAGCAGTTCTTC. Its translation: CASSSTSGRYNEQFF. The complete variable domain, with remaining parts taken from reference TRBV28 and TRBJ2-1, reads DVKVTQSSRYLVKRTGEKVFLECVQDMDHENMFWYRQDPGLGLRLIYFSYDVKMKEKGDIPEGYSVSREKKERFSLILESASTNQTSMYLCASSSTSGRYNEQFFGPGTRLTVL.

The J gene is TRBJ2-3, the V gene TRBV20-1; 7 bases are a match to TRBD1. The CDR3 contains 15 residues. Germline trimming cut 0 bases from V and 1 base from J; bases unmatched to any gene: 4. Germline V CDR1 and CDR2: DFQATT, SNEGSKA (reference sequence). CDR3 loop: CSARDRDRGTDTQYF. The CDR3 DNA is TGCAGTGCTAGAGATCGGGACAGAGGCACAGATACGCAGTATTTT.